This entry is about one T cell receptor beta chain. The donors gave bone marrow, and they were healthy. These data belong to a study of cytomegalovirus exposure and HLA in healthy donors. A multiplex PCR was run with 60 Vbeta primers and 13 Jbeta primers. Sequenced by immunoSEQ multiplex PCR; TCRdb stores in-frame clones only, minus some. The profile shows about 110,000 clones, approximately 84% of them singletons. The CDR3 is made up of 14 amino acids. Germline V gene data show CDR1 as MNHNY and CDR2 as SVGAGI (reference sequence). Trimming cost V 7 bases and J 5 bases; bases outside gene matches: 9. Input material: PBMCs. This TCR came from a middle-aged man in good health and CMV-seronegative. V gene TRBV6-6 combines with J gene TRBJ1-1, with 8 bases that match TRBD1. CDR3 region: CASNGQGKGTEAFF. CDR3 DNA sequence: TGTGCCAGCAATGGACAGGGAAAGGGGACTGAAGCTTTCTTT.